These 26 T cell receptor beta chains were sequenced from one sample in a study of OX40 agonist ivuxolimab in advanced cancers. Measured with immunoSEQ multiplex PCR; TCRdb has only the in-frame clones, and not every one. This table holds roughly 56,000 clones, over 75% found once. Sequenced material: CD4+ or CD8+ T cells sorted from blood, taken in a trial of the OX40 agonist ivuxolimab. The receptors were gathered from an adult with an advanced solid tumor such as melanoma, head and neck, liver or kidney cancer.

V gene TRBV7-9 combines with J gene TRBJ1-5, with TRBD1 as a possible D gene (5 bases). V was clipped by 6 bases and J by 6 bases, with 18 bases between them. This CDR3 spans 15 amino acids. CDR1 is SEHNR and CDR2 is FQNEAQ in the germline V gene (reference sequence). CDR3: CASSRGLIEGQPQHF. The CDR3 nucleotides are TGTGCCAGCAGTAGGGGACTTATCGAAGGTCAGCCCCAGCATTTT.

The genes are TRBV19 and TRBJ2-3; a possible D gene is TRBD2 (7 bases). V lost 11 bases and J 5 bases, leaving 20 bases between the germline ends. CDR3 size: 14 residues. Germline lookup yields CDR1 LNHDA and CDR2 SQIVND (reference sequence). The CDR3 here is CACRRGGQGDTQYF. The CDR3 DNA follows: TGTGCCTGTCGAAGGGGGGGGCAAGGAGATACGCAGTATTTT.

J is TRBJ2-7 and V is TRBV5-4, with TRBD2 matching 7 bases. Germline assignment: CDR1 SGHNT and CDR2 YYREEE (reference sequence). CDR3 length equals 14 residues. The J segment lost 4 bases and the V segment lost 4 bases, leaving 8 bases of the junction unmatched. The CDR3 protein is CASSAMREPYEQYF. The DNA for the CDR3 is TGTGCCAGCAGCGCCATGCGGGAGCCGTACGAGCAGTACTTC.

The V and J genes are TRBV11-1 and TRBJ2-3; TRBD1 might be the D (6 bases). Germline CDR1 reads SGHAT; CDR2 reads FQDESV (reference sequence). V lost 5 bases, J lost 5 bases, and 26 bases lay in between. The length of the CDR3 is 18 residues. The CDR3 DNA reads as TGTGCCAGCAGCGCCAGGGGTGGGCCAAGGGGAGCAAGAGATACGCAGTATTTT. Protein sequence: CASSARGGPRGARDTQYF.

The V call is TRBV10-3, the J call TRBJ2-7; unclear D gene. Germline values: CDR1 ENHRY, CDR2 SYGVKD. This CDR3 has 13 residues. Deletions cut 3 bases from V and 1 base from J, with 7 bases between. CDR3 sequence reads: CAISELGSYEQYF. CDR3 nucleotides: TGTGCCATCAGTGAACTTGGATCCTACGAGCAGTACTTC.

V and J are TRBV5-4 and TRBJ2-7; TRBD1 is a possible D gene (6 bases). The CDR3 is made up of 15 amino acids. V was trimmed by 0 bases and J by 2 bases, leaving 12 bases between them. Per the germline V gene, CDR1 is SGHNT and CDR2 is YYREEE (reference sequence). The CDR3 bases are TGTGCCAGCAGCTTGGGAGGGGGACGCCCCTACGAGCAGTACTTC. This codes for CASSLGGGRPYEQYF.

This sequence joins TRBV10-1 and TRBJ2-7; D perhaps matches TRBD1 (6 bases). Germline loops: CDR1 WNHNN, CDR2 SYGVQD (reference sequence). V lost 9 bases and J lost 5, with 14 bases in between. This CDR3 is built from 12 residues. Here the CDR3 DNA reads TGCGCCAGTCAGGGACAAGGCGACGAGCAGTACTTC. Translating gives CASQGQGDEQYF.

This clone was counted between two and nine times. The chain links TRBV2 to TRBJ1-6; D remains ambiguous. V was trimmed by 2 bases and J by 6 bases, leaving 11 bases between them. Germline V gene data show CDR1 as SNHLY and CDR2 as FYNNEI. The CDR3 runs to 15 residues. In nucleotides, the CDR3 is TGTGCCAGCAGTGAACAGGCAGGCCTTAATTCACCCCTCCACTTT. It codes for CASSEQAGLNSPLHF. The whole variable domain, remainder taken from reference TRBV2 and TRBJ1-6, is EPEVTQTPSHQVTQMGQEVILRCVPISNHLYFYWYRQILGQKVEFLVSFYNNEISEKSEIFDDQFSVERPDGSNFTLKIRSTKLEDSAMYFCASSEQAGLNSPLHFGNGTRLTVT.

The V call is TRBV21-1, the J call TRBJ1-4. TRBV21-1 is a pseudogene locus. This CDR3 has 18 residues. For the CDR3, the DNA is TGTGCCAGCAGCTCAAGAGGGGCAGGGCGACGTAGATTTGAAAAACTGTTTTTT. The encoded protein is CASSSRGAGRRRFEKLFF.

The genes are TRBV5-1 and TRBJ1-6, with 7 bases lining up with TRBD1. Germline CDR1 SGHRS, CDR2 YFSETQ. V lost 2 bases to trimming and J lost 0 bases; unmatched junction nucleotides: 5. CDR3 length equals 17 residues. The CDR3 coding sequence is TGCGCCAGCAGCTTATCGACAGGGAGCTCCTATAATTCACCCCTCCACTTT. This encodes CASSLSTGSSYNSPLHF.

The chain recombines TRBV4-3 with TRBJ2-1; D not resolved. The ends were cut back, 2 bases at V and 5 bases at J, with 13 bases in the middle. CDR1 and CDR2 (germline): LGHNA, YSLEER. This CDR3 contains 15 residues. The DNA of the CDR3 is TGCGCCAGCAGCCAAATTAACCGGGCGGACAATGAGCAGTTCTTC. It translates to CASSQINRADNEQFF.

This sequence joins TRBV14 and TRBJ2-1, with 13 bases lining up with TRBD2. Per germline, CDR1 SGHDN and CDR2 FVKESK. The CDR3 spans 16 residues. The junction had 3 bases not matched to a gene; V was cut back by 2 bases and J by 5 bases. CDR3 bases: TGTGCCAGCAGCCAAAAGGGACTAGCGGGGCACAATGAGCAGTTCTTC. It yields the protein CASSQKGLAGHNEQFF.

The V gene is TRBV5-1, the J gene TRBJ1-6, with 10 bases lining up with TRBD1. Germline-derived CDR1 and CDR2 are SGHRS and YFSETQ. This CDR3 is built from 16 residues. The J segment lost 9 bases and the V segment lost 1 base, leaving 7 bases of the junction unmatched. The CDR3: CASSLWWDRGTSPLHF. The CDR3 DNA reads TGCGCCAGCAGCTTGTGGTGGGACAGGGGCACTTCACCCCTCCACTTT.

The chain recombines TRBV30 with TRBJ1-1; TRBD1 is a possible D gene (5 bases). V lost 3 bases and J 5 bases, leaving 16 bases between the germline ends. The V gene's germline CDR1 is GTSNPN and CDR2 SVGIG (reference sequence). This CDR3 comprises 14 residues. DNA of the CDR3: TGTGCCTGGAGCCAAAAGTGGGGGGGTACTGAAGCTTTCTTT. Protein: CAWSQKWGGTEAFF.

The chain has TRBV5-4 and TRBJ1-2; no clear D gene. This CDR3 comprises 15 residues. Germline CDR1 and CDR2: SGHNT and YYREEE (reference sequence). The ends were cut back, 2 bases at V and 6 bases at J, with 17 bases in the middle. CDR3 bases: TGTGCCAGCAGCTTAAAGGACCCGAGTCGGGATGGCTACACCTTC. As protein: CASSLKDPSRDGYTF.

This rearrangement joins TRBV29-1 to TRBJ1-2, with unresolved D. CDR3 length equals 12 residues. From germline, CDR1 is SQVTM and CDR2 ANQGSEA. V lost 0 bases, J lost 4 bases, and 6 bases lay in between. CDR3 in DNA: TGCAGCGTTGAAGAAGATTTCTATGGCTACACCTTC. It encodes CSVEEDFYGYTF.

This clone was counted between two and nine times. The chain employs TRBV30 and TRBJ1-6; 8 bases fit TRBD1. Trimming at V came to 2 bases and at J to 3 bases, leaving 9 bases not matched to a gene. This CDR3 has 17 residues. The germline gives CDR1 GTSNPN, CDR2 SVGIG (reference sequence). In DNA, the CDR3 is TGTGCCTGGAGTAGATTCAGAACAGGGGGCTATAATTCACCCCTCCACTTT. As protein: CAWSRFRTGGYNSPLHF.

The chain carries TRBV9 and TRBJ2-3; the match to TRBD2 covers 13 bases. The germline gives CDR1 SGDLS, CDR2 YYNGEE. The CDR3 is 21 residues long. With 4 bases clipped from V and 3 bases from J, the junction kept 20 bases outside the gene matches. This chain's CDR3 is CASSRDTSGRASGTKTDTQYF. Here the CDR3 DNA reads TGTGCCAGCAGCCGGGATACTAGCGGGAGGGCCTCCGGGACCAAAACAGATACGCAGTATTTT.

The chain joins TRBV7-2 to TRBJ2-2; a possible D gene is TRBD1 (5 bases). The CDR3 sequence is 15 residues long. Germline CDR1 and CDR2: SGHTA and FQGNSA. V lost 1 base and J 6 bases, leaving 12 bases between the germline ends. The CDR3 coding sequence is TGTGCCAGCAGCTTAGGGGGCTTGGGATCCGGGGAGCTGTTTTTT. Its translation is CASSLGGLGSGELFF.

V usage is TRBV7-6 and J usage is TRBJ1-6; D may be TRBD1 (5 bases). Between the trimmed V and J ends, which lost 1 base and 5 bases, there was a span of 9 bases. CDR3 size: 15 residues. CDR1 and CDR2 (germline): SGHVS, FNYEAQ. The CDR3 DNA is TGTGCCAGCAGCTTAGTTCCGGGGGATAATTCACCCCTCCACTTT. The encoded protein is CASSLVPGDNSPLHF.

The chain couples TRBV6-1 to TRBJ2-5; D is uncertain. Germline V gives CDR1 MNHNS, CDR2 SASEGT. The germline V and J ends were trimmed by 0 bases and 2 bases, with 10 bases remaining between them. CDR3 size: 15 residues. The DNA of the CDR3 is TGTGCCAGCAGTGAAGCGTGGGCGGTTCAAGAGACCCAGTACTTC. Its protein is CASSEAWAVQETQYF.

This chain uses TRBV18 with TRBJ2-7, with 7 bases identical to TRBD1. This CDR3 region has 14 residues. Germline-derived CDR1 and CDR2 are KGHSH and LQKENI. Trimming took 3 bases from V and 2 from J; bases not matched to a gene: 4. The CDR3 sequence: CASSPVGQAYEQYF. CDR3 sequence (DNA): TGTGCCAGCTCACCTGTAGGACAGGCCTACGAGCAGTACTTC.

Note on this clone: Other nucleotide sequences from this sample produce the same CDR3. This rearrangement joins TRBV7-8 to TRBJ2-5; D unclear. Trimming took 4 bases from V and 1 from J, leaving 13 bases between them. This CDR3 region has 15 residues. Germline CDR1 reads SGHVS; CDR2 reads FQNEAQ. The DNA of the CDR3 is TGTGCCAGCAGCTCCATGCGTGGGCCCCAAGAGACCCAGTACTTC. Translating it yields CASSSMRGPQETQYF.

The CDR3 reads CASGGSSTDTQYF. The DNA for the CDR3 is TGTGCCAGCGGGGGTTCTAGCACAGATACGCAGTATTTT. The chain joins TRBV7-2 to TRBJ2-3; D may correspond to TRBD1 or TRBD2 (5 bases each). Germline V gene sequence: CDR1 SGHTA, CDR2 FQGNSA. CDR3 size: 13 residues. The germline V and J ends were trimmed by 8 bases and 0 bases, with 9 bases remaining between them.

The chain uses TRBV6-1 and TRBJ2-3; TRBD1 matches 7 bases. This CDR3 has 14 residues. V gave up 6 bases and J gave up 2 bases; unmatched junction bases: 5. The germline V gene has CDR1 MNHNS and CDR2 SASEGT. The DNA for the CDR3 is TGTGCCAGCAGGGGGACAGTTATCACAGATACGCAGTATTTT. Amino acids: CASRGTVITDTQYF.

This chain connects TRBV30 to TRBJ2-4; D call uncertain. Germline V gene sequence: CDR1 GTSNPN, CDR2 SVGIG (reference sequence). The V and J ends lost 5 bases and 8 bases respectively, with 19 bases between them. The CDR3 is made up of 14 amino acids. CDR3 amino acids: CAWWRPGGRDIQYF. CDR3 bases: TGTGCCTGGTGGCGGCCCGGTGGACGGGACATTCAGTACTTC.